The rows below give T cell receptor beta chains drawn from one sample of a study of blood T cell repertoires in COVID-19. Profiled with immunoSEQ multiplex PCR; TCRdb holds only in-frame clones, not every one. The sample records some 40,000 clones, roughly 80% being singletons. Material: peripheral blood. The receptors shown here come from a man aged 50 to 59 with active or convalescent COVID-19. Both conserved end residues are part of each CDR3. Each record gives: clone size, J gene, V gene, D gene, CDR3 DNA, CDR3 protein. D genes are given only for firm matches. The size entry is marked missing in some rows and otherwise reads once, few, many or a size class.

-,TRBJ2-2,TRBV5-1,-,TGCGCCAGCAGCTTGGACGTGGGGTGGGGGCGGGGGCCGTCCGGGGAGCTGTTTTTT,CASSLDVGWGRGPSGELFF
-,TRBJ2-3,TRBV5-1,TRBD1,TGCGCCAGCAGCGGGGGACAGACTTCCCAAGTTACGCAGTATTTT,CASSGGQTSQVTQYF
-,TRBJ1-2,TRBV7-8,TRBD1,TGTGCCAGCAGCACTGCTGGACAGGACAACTATGGCTACACCTTC,CASSTAGQDNYGYTF
-,TRBJ1-4,TRBV29-1,-,TGCAGCGTTCATCGGGGGGGGGTAAATGAAAAACTGTTTTTT,CSVHRGGVNEKLFF
-,TRBJ2-7,TRBV13,TRBD1,TGTGCCAGCAGCAACCAGGTACAGGGGATCTACGAGCAGTACTTC,CASSNQVQGIYEQYF
-,TRBJ2-7,TRBV7-9,TRBD1,TGTGCCAGCGGGACAGCTACAGACGAGCAGTACTTC,CASGTATDEQYF
-,TRBJ1-6,TRBV9,TRBD1,TGTGCCAGCAGCGTAGTATCGGACAGGGGGACCCTCCACTTT,CASSVVSDRGTLHF
-,TRBJ1-5,TRBV14,-,TGTGCCAGCAGCCAAGGGTTAGAGCAGCCCCAGCATTTT,CASSQGLEQPQHF
-,TRBJ2-7,TRBV30,TRBD2,TGTGCCTGGAAGACTAGCGGGGGGGCGCAGCAGTACTTC,CAWKTSGGAQQYF
-,TRBJ1-3,TRBV13,-,TGTGCCAGCAGCATTGACAGAAGCTCTGGAAACACCATATATTTT,CASSIDRSSGNTIYF
-,TRBJ2-1,TRBV27,TRBD1,TGTGCCAGCAGTTCTGCGGGACAGGGGTTGAATGAGCAGTTCTTC,CASSSAGQGLNEQFF
-,TRBJ2-6,TRBV3-1/TRBV3-2,-,TGTGCCAGCAGCCAAGACCAACAGGCGGTTGACTCTGGGGCCAACGTCCTGACTTTC,CASSQDQQAVDSGANVLTF
few,TRBJ2-5,TRBV15,TRBD1,TGTGCCACCAGCAGAGAGGACAGGGATTCGGAGACCCAGTACTTC,CATSREDRDSETQYF
-,TRBJ1-1,TRBV2,TRBD1,TGTGCCAGCAGCCGGGGACAGGGCTACACTGAAGCTTTCTTT,CASSRGQGYTEAFF
-,TRBJ2-3,TRBV9,-,TGTGCCAGCAGCGTAGACACCAGCACAGATACGCAGTATTTT,CASSVDTSTDTQYF
-,TRBJ1-6,TRBV6-6,TRBD1,TGTGCCAGCAGCCAGGGACAGGCCAATTCACCCCTCCACTTT,CASSQGQANSPLHF
-,TRBJ1-2,TRBV27,TRBD1,TGTGCCAGCAAGAGTACGGGACAGGCTAACTATGGCTACACCTTC,CASKSTGQANYGYTF
-,TRBJ1-2,TRBV5-1,TRBD1,TGCGCCAGCAGCCAGGGACAGCAGGGCTATGGCTACACCTTC,CASSQGQQGYGYTF
-,TRBJ1-5,TRBV6-6,-,TGTGCCAGCATTGAGGGAGAAGGTCGGGATCAGCCCCAGCATTTT,CASIEGEGRDQPQHF
-,TRBJ2-5,TRBV29-1,TRBD2,TGCAGCGTTGCCAGGACTAGCGGGACGGAGACCCAGTACTTC,CSVARTSGTETQYF
-,TRBJ2-3,TRBV6-6,-,TGTGCCAGCACCGAGACCGGCGGTTGGACAGATACGCAGTATTTT,CASTETGGWTDTQYF
-,TRBJ1-1,TRBV19,-,TGTGCCAGTAGTATAGCGAGGGTCCCGGGCACTGAAGCTTTCTTT,CASSIARVPGTEAFF
-,TRBJ2-7,TRBV5-1,-,TGCGCCAGCAGCTTGGAAGGTATAGGGGATTTGGGGTACTTC,CASSLEGIGDLGYF
-,TRBJ2-1,TRBV5-1,-,TGCGCCAGCAGCCCGGGAACTACAGGGTTCGATGAGCAGTTCTTC,CASSPGTTGFDEQFF
-,TRBJ1-2,TRBV20-1,-,TGCAGTGCTAGTTCGGTGGAGGTGGCTAACTATGGCTACACCTTC,CSASSVEVANYGYTF
-,TRBJ2-7,TRBV27,TRBD2,TGTGCCAGCAGTCCCGGGGGGTACGAGCAGTACTTC,CASSPGGYEQYF